This TCR beta chain was captured by sequencing in a study of CD8 T cells in Susac syndrome (dated by TCRdb to between 2018 and 2020). Regarding the complete study: The study used repertoire sequencing to test whether antigen drove CD8+ T cell activation and differentiation in Susac syndrome.

Paper-wide results and their limitations: The number of individuals in the TCR sequencing and HLA analysis was recognized as being relatively small.

V is clipped by 4 bases and J by 2 bases, and the sequence between their germline boundaries is 17 bases long. The CDR3 has 16 amino acids, counting the end cysteine and phenylalanine. Only the CDR3 region is kept as DNA, spanning 48 bases read in frame from base 1. The germline V gene encodes CDR1 DFQATT and CDR2 SNEGSKA (reference sequence). Regarding this clonotype: There is no known antigen for this receptor. Within one base of it there is no much larger clone, and no base qualities were kept.

High-throughput TCR beta sequencing profiled peripheral blood CD8+ and CD4+ T cells from healthy donors, Susac syndrome patients and multiple sclerosis patients. Treatment-naive patients with stable or active relapsing-remitting disease fulfilling revised McDonald criteria were used as multiple sclerosis controls. Bulk CD8+ and CD4+ T cells were purified magnetically by negative isolation, whereas CD8+ TEMRA cells were enriched by FACS. Blood was drawn into EDTA tubes, processed within 24 hours, and PBMCs were isolated by density gradient centrifugation. PBMCs intended for TCR sequencing were cryopreserved in liquid nitrogen and thawed later in a water bath at 37 degrees C. The sorted or isolated CD4+, CD8+ and CD8+ TEMRA cells had a purity of 90% or higher. RNA was extracted using the RNeasy kit, and about 0.5 to 1 ug of the RNA was reverse transcribed with random hexamers. TCR beta CDR3 regions were amplified with the immunoSEQ multiplex PCR assay covering 54 Vbeta and 13 Jbeta segments. To correct PCR amplification bias, a synthetic template baseline was used for both primer optimization and computational correction. The original pipeline was this. Only productive sequences were kept, with reads annotated to V, D and J genes according to IMGT and analyzed in immunoSEQ Analyzer. Clonality was calculated as one minus the Shannon entropy normalized by log2 of the number of productive unique sequences. Public and private clones were assessed among the 100 most prevalent clones of each patient and control. Clones were defined as Susac-specific if absent from the healthy and MS cohorts, from 900 to 1,300 published viral clones and from other ImmuneACCESS disease sequences. TCRdb redid the processing of the public reads, applying fastp at Q25 and MiXCR, and retained in-frame beta chains. Each entry is one CDR3 protein sequence, shown with its most common DNA and genes. The V and J calls and clone size come from TCRdb's table, not from the authors' own analysis. The sample has about 210,000 distinct CDR3 sequences on record, 95% of them singletons. Jointly, the top ten make up about 0.091% of the sample.

Sequencing was done on a sample of CD4+ T cells from PBMCs. This sequence uses TRBV20-1 and TRBJ2-2, with TRBD2 as a weak D call on 7 bases. This TCR was recovered from a human donor with multiple sclerosis. The CDR3 reads as follows: CSATPLRGPNTGELFF. The DNA is TGCAGTGCTACTCCCCTGCGGGGGCCTAACACCGGGGAGCTGTTTTTT.